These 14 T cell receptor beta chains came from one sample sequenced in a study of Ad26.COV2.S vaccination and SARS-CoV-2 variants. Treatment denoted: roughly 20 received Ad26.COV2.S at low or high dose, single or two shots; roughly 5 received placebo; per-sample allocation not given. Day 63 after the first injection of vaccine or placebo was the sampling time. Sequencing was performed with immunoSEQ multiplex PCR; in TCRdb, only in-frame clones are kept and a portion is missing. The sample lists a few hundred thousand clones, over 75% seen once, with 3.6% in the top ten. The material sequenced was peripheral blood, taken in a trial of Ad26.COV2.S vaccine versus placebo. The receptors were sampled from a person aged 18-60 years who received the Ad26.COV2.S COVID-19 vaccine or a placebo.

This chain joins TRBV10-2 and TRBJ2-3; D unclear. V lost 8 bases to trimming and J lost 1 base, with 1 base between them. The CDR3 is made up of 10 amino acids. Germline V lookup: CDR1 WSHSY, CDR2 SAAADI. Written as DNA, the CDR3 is TGCGCCAGCCGCACAGATACGCAGTATTTT. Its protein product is CASRTDTQYF.

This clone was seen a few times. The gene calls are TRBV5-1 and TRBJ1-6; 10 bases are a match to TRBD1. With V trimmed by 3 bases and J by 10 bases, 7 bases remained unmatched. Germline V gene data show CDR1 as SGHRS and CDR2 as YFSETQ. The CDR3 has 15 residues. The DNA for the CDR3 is TGCGCCAGCAGCTCGTCAGACAGGGGGCTGTCACCCCTCCACTTT. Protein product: CASSSSDRGLSPLHF.

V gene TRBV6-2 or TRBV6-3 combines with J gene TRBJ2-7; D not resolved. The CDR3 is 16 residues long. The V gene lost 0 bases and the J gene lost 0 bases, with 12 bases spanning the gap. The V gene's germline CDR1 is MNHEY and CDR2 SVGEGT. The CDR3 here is CASSYSSRVLSYEQYF. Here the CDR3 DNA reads TGTGCCAGCAGTTACTCGTCCCGGGTCCTCTCCTACGAGCAGTACTTC.

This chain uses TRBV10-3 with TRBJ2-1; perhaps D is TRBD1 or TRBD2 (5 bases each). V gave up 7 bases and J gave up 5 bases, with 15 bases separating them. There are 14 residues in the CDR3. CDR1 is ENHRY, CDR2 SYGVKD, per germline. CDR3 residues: CAITWDRQNNEQFF. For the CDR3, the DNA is TGTGCCATCACTTGGGACCGCCAAAACAATGAGCAGTTCTTC.

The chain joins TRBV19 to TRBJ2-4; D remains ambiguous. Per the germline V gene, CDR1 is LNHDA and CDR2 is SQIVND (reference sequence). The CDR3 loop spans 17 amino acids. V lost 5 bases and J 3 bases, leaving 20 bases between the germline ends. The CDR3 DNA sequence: TGTGCCAGTAGTCCAATTACAGTGGGGTGGGTCAAAAACATTCAGTACTTC. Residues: CASSPITVGWVKNIQYF.

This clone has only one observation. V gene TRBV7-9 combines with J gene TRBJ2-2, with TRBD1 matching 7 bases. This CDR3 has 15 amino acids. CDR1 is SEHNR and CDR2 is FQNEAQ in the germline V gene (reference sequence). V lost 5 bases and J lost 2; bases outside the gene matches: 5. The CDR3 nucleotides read TGTGCCAGCAGCATTAGACAGGGAAACACCGGGGAGCTGTTTTTT. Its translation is CASSIRQGNTGELFF.

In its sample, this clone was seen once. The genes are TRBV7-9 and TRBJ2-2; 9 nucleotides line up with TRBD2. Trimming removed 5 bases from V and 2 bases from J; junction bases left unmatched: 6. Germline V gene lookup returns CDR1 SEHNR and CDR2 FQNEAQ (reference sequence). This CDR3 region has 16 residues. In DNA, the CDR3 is TGTGCCAGCAGCCTACGACTAGCGGAAAACACCGGGGAGCTGTTTTTT. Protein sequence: CASSLRLAENTGELFF.

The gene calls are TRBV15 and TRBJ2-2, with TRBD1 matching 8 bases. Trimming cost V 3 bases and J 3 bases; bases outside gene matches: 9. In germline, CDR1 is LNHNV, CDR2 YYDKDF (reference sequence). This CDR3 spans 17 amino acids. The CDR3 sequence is CATSRYGEDRDTGELFF. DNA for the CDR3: TGTGCCACCAGCAGGTATGGCGAGGACAGGGACACCGGGGAGCTGTTTTTT. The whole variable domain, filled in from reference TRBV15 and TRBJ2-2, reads DAMVIQNPRYQVTQFGKPVTLSCSQTLNHNVMYWYQQKSSQAPKLLFHYYDKDFNNEADTPDNFQSRRPNTSFCFLDIRSPGLGDTAMYLCATSRYGEDRDTGELFFGEGSRLTVL.

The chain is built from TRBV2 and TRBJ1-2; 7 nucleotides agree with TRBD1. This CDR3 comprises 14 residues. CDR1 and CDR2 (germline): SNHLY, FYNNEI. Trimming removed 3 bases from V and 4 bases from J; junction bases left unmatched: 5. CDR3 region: CASSDEGAGYGYTF. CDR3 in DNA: TGTGCCAGCAGTGATGAGGGGGCGGGCTATGGCTACACCTTC.

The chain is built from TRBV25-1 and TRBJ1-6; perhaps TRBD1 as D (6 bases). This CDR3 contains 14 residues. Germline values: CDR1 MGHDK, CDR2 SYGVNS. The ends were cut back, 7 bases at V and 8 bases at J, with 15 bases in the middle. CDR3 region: CASTSEGGYSPLHF. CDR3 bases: TGTGCCAGCACGAGTGAAGGGGGTTATTCACCCCTCCACTTT.

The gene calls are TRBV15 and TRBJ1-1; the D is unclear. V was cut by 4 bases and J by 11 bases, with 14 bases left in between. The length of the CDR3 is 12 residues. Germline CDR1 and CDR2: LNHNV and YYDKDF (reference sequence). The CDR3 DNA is TGTGCCACCAGCAAAAATCCTCCCAGGGCTTTCTTT. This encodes CATSKNPPRAFF.

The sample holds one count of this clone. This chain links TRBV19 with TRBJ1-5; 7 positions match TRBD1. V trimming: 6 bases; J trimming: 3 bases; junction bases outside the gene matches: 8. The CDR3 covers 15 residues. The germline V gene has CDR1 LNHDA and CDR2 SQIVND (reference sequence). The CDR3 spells CASRPTGQTNQPQHF. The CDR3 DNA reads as TGTGCCAGTAGACCGACAGGGCAAACCAATCAGCCCCAGCATTTT. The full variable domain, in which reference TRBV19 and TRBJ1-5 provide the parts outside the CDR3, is DGGITQSPKYLFRKEGQNVTLSCEQNLNHDAMYWYRQDPGQGLRLIYYSQIVNDFQKGDIAEGYSVSREKKESFPLTVTSAQKNPTAFYLCASRPTGQTNQPQHFGDGTRLSIL.

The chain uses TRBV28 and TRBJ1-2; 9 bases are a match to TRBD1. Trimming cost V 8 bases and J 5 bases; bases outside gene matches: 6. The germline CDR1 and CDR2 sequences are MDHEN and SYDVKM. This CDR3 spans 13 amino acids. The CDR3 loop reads CASRTGGLYGYTF. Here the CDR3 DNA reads TGTGCCAGCCGAACAGGGGGCCTTTATGGCTACACCTTC.

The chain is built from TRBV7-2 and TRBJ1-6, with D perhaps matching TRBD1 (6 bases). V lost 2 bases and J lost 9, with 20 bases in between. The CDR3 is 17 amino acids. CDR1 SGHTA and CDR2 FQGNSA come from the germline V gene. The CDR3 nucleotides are TGTGCCAGCAGCTTACAGGGCAGGGGACTTTATGGTTCACCCCTCCACTTT. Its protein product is CASSLQGRGLYGSPLHF.